Listed below are T cell receptor beta chains from one sample, sequenced in a study of Tregs in tolerant kidney transplant recipients. Sequencing was performed with immunoSEQ multiplex PCR; in TCRdb, only in-frame clones are kept and a portion is missing. The sample holds roughly 250,000 clones, about 86% seen once. Material: CD4+ T cells from blood. The receptor source for this set is a human donor in good health. CDR3s include the opening cysteine and the closing phenylalanine or tryptophan. Fields, in order: V gene, D gene, J gene, clone size, CDR3 protein, CDR3 DNA. A D gene is named only where the DNA matches it firmly. Only some rows state a clone size, as once, few, many or a class for expanded clones.

>TRBV15|TRBD1|TRBJ2-5|-
CATSRAVDREETQYF
TGTGCCACCAGCAGAGCTGTCGACAGGGAAGAGACCCAGTACTTC
>TRBV5-1|-|TRBJ1-2|-
CASSLAVGTNYGYTF
TGCGCCAGCAGCTTGGCCGTAGGGACCAACTATGGCTACACCTTC
>TRBV9|-|TRBJ2-5|-
CASSVEPAEGETQYF
TGTGCCAGCAGCGTAGAGCCAGCGGAGGGAGAGACCCAGTACTTC
>TRBV5-5|-|TRBJ1-1|few
CASSLSGIRNTEAFF
TGTGCCAGCAGCTTGTCAGGGATAAGAAACACTGAAGCTTTCTTT
>TRBV5-1|TRBD1|TRBJ2-7|-
CASRLGTEYSYEQYF
TGCGCCAGCAGATTGGGGACAGAATATTCCTACGAGCAGTACTTC
>TRBV11-2|TRBD2|TRBJ2-7|-
CASSLATSGTVLEQYF
TGTGCCAGCAGCTTAGCGACTAGCGGGACGGTGCTCGAGCAGTACTTC
>TRBV5-5|-|TRBJ1-5|-
CASSITGRNQPQHF
TGTGCCAGCAGCATAACAGGGCGCAATCAGCCCCAGCATTTT
>TRBV7-3|-|TRBJ2-3|-
CASSPRVMSDTQYF
TGTGCCAGCAGCCCCCGGGTCATGTCAGATACGCAGTATTTT
>TRBV28|-|TRBJ2-4|-
CASSLVGGGKNIQYF
TGTGCCAGCAGTTTAGTAGGGGGAGGCAAAAACATTCAGTACTTC
>TRBV5-8|-|TRBJ2-1|-
CASSLGSYNEQFF
TGTGCCAGCAGCCTGGGGTCCTACAATGAGCAGTTCTTC
>TRBV29-1|-|TRBJ1-1|-
CSVEGVMNTEAFF
TGCAGCGTTGAAGGGGTCATGAACACTGAAGCTTTCTTT